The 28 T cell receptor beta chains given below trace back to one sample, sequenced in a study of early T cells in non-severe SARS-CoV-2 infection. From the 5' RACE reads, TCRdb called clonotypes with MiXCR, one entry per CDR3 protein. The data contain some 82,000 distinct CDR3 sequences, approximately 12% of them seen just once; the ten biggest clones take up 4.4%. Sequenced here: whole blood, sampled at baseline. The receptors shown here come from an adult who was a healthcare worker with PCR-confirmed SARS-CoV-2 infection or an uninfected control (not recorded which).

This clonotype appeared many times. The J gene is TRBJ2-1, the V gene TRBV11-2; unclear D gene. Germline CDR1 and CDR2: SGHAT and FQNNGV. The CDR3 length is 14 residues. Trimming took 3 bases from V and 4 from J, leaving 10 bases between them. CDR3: CASSFEGGYNEQFF. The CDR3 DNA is TGTGCCAGCAGCTTCGAAGGCGGTTACAATGAGCAGTTCTTC.

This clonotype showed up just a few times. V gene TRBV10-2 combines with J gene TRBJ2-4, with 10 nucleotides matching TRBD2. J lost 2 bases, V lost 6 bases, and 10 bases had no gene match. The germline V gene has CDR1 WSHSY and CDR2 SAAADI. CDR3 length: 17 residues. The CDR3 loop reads CASSAQAGGPSKNIQYF. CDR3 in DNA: TGCGCCAGCAGCGCTCAAGCGGGGGGGCCTTCCAAAAACATTCAGTACTTC.

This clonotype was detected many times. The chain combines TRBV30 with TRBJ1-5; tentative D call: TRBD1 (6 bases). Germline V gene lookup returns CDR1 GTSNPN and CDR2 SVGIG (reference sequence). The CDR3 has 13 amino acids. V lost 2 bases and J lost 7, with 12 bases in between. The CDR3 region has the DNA TGTGCCTGGAGTATTGCAGGGGACCAGCCCCAGCATTTT. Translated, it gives CAWSIAGDQPQHF. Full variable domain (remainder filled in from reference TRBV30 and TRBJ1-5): SQTIHQWPATLVQPVGSPLSLECTVEGTSNPNLYWYRQAAGRGLQLLFYSVGIGQISSEVPQNLSASRPQDRQFILSSKKLLLSDSGFYLCAWSIAGDQPQHFGDGTRLSIL.

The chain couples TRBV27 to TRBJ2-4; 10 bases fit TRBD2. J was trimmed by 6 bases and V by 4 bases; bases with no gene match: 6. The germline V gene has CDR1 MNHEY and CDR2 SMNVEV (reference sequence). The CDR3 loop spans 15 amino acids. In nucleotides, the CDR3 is TGTGCCAGCAGTTCAAAGGAGCGGGGGGGAAACATTCAGTACTTC. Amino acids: CASSSKERGGNIQYF.

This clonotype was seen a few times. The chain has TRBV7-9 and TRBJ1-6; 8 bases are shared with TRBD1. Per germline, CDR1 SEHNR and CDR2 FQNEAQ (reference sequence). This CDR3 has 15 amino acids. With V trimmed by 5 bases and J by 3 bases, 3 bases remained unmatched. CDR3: CASSPGQGYNSPLHF. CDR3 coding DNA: TGTGCCAGCAGCCCTGGACAGGGCTATAATTCACCCCTCCACTTT. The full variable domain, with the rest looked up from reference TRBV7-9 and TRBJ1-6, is DTGVSQNPRHKITKRGQNVTFRCDPISEHNRLYWYRQTLGQGPEFLTYFQNEAQLEKSRLLSDRFSAERPKGSFSTLEIQRTEQGDSAMYLCASSPGQGYNSPLHFGNGTRLTVT.

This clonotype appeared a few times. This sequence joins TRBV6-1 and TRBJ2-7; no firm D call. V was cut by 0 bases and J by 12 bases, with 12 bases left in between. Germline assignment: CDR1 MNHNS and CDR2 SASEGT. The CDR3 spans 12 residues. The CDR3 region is CASSEALGPRYF. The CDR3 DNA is TGTGCCAGCAGTGAAGCGCTTGGGCCCCGGTACTTC.

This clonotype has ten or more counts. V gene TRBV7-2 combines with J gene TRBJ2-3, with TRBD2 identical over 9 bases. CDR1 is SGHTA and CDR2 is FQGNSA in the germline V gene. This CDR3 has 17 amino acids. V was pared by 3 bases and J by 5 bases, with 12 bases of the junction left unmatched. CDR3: CASSFELAGILGDTQYF. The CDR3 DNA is TGTGCCAGCAGCTTTGAGCTAGCGGGAATCCTAGGAGATACGCAGTATTTT.

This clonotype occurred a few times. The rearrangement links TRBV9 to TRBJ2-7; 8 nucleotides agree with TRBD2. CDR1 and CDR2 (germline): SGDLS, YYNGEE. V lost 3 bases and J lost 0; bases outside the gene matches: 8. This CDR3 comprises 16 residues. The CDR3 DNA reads TGTGCCAGCAGCGCGGTTAGCGGGGCCCGCTCCTACGAGCAGTACTTC. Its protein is CASSAVSGARSYEQYF.

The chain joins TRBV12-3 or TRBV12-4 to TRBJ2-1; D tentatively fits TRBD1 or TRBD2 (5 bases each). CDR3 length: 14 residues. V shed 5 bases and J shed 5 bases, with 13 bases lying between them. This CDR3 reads CASSPRETHNEQFF. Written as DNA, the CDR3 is TGTGCCAGCAGTCCCAGGGAGACCCACAATGAGCAGTTCTTC.

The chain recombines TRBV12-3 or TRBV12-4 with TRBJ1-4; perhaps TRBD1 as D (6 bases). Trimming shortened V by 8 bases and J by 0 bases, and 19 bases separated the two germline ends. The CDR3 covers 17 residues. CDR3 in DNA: TGTGCCAGCGTGGGGAACGGGGGCCTGGCAACTAATGAAAAACTGTTTTTT. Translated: CASVGNGGLATNEKLFF.

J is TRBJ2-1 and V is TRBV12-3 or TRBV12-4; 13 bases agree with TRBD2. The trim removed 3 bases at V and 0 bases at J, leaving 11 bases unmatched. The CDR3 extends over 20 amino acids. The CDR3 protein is CASSLELTSGRKSSYNEQFF. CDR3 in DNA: TGTGCCAGCAGTTTGGAGCTGACTAGCGGGAGGAAGAGCTCCTACAATGAGCAGTTCTTC.

CDR3 amino acids: CASRAPGLLTPHYF. CDR3 nucleotides: TGTGCCAGTCGGGCCCCAGGATTACTGACTCCACACTACTTC. This rearrangement joins TRBV19 to TRBJ2-7; unclear D gene. V dropped 8 bases and J dropped 13 bases, with 27 bases sitting between them. CDR3 length equals 14 residues. Germline V gene lookup returns CDR1 LNHDA and CDR2 SQIVND (reference sequence).

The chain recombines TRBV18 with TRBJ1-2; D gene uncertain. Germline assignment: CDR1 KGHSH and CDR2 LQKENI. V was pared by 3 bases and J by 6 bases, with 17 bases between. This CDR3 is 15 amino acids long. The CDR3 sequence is CASSPPSTVADGYTF. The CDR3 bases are TGTGCCAGCTCACCGCCCTCAACGGTAGCGGATGGCTACACCTTC.

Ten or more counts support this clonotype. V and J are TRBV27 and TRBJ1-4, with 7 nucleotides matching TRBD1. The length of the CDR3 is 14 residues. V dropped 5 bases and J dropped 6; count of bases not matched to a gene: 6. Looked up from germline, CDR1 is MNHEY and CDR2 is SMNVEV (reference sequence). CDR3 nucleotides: TGTGCCAGCAGTCCCACAGGGGAGCATGAAAAACTGTTTTTT. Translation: CASSPTGEHEKLFF.

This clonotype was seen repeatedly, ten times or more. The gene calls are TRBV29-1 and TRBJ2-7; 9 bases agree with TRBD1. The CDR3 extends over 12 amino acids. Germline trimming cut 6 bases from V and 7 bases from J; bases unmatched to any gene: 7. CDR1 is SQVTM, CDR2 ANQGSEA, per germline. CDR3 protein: CSVAGTGREQYF. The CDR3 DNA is TGCAGCGTGGCCGGGACAGGGCGGGAGCAGTACTTC.

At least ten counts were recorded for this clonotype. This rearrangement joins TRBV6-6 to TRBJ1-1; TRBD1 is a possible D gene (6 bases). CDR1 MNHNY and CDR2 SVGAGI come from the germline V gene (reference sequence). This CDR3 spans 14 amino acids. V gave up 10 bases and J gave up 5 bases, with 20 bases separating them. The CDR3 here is CAIRDTRMWTEAFF. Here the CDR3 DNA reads TGTGCCATCCGGGACACCCGAATGTGGACTGAAGCTTTCTTT.

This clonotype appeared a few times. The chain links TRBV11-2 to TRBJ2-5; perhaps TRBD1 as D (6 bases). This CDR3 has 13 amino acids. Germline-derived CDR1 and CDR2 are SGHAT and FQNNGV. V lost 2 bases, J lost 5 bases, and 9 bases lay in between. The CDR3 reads CASSLWGQETQYF. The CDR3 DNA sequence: TGTGCCAGCAGCTTATGGGGGCAGGAGACCCAGTACTTC.

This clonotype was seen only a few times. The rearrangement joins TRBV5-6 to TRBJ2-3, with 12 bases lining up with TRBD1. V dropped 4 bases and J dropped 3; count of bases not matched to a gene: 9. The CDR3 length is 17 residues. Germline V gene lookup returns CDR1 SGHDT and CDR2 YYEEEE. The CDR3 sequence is CASSPRTGQGATDTQYF. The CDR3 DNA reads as TGTGCCAGCAGCCCGAGAACGGGACAGGGGGCAACAGATACGCAGTATTTT.

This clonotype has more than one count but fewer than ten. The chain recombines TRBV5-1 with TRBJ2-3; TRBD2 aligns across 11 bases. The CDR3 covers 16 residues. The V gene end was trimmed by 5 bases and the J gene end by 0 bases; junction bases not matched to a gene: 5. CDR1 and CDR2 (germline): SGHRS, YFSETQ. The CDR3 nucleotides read TGCGCCAGCAGAACTAGCGGGGGCCTTAGCACAGATACGCAGTATTTT. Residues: CASRTSGGLSTDTQYF.

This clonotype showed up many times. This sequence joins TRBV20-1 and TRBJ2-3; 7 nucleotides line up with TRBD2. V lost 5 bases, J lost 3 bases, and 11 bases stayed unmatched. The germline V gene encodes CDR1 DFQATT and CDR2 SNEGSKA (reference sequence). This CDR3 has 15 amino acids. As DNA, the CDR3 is TGCAGTGCTTCCCGAGCGGGAACAGAAACAGATACGCAGTATTTT. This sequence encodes CSASRAGTETDTQYF.

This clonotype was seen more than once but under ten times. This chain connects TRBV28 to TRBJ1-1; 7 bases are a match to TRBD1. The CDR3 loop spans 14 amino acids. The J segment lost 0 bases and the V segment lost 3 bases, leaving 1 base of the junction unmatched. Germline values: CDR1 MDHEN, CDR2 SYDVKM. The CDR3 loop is CASSFTGVNTEAFF. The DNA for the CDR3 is TGTGCCAGCAGTTTTACAGGGGTGAACACTGAAGCTTTCTTT.

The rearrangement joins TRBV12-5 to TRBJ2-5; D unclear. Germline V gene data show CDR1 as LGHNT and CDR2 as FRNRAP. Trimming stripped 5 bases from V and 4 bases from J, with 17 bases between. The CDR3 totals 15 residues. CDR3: CASGPGLGNPETQYF. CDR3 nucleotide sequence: TGTGCTAGTGGTCCGGGTTTGGGCAACCCAGAGACCCAGTACTTC. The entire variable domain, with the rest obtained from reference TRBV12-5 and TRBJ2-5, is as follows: DARVTQTPRHKVTEMGQEVTMRCQPILGHNTVFWYRQTMMQGLELLAYFRNRAPLDDSGMPKDRFSAEMPDATLATLKIQPSEPRDSAVYFCASGPGLGNPETQYFGPGTRLLVL.

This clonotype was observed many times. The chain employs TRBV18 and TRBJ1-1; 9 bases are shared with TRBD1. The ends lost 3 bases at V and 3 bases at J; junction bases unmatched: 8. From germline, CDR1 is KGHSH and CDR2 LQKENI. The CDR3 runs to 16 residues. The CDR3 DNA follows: TGTGCCAGCTCACCCCGGACAGGGGATCGCTACACTGAAGCTTTCTTT. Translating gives CASSPRTGDRYTEAFF.

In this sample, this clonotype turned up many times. CDR3 sequence reads: CATKSGGSYNEQFF. In nucleotides, the CDR3 is TGTGCCACCAAGAGCGGGGGGTCGTACAATGAGCAGTTCTTC. The V call is TRBV24-1, the J call TRBJ2-1, with TRBD2 matching over 9 bases. Trimming cost V 8 bases and J 4 bases; bases outside gene matches: 5. Germline V gene sequence: CDR1 KGHDR, CDR2 SFDVKD. This CDR3 is 14 amino acids long.

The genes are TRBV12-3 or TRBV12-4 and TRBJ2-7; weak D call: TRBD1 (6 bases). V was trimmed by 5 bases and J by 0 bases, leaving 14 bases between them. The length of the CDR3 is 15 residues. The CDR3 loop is CASSDRHLSSYEQYF. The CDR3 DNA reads TGTGCCAGCAGTGACAGGCACCTATCCTCCTACGAGCAGTACTTC.

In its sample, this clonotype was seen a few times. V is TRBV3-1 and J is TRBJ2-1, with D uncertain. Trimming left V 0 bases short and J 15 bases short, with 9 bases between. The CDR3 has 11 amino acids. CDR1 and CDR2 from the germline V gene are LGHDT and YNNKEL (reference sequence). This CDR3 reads CASSQDRGPFF. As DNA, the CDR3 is TGTGCCAGCAGCCAAGATCGCGGACCGTTCTTC.

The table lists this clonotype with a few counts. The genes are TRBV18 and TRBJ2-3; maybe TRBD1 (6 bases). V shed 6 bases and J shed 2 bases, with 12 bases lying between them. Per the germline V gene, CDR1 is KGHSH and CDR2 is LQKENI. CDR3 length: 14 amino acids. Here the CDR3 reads CASSPDSFTDTQYF. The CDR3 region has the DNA TGTGCCAGCTCGCCGGACAGTTTCACAGATACGCAGTATTTT.

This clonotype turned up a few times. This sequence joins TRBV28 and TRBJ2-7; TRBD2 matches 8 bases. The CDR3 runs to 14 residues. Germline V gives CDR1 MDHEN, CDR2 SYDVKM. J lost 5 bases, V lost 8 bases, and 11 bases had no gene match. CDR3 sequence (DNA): TGTGCCAGCCGTCGCGGGGGGATCCAGGACGAGCAGTACTTC. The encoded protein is CASRRGGIQDEQYF.